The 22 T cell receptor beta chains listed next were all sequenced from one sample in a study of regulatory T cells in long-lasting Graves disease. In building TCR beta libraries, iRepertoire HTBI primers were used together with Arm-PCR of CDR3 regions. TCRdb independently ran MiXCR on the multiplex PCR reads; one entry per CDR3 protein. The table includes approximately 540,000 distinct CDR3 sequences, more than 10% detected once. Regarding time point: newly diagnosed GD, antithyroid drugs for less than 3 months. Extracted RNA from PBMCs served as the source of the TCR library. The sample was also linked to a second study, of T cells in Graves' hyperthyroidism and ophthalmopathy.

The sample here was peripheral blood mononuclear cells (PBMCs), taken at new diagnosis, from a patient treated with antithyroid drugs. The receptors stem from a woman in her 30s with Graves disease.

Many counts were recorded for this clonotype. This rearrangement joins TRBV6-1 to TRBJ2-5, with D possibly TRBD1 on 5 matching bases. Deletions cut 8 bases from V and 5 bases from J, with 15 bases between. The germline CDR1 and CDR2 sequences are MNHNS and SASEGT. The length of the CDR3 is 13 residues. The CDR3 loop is CASYSGFGETQYF. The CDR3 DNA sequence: TGTGCCAGCTACTCAGGGTTTGGGGAGACCCAGTACTTC.

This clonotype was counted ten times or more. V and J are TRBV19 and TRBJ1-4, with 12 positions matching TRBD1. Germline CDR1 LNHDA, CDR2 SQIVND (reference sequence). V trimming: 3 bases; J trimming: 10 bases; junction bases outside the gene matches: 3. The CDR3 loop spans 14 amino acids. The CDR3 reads CASSIGTGGRKLFF. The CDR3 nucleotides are TGTGCCAGTAGTATTGGGACAGGGGGCCGAAAACTGTTTTTT.

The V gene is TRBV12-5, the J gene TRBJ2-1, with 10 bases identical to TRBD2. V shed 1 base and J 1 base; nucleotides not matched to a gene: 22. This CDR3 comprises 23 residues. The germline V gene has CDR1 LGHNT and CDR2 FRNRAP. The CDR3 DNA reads TGTGCTAGTGGTTTGGCGGACAAAGCGGGAGGGTACGGGGGGCGAGTTTCCTACAATGAGCAGTTCTTC. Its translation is CASGLADKAGGYGGRVSYNEQFF.

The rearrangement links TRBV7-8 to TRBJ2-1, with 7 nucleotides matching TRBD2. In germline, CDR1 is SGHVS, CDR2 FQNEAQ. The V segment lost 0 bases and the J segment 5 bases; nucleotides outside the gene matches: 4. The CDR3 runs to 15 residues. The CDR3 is CASSLAWTRNNEQFF. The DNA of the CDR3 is TGTGCCAGCAGCTTAGCGTGGACTAGGAACAATGAGCAGTTCTTC.

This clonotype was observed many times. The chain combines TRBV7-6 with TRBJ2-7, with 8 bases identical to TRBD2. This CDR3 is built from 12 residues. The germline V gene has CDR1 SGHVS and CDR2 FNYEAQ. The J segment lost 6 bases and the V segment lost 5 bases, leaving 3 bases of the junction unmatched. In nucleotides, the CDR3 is TGTGCCAGCAGCCCGGGAGGGGTCGAGCAGTACTTC. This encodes CASSPGGVEQYF.

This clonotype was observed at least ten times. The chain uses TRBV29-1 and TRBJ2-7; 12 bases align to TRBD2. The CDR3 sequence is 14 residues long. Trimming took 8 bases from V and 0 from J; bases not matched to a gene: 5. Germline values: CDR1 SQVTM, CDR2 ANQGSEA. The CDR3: CSIQTSGSSYEQYF. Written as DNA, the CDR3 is TGCAGCATCCAGACTAGCGGGAGCTCCTACGAGCAGTACTTC.

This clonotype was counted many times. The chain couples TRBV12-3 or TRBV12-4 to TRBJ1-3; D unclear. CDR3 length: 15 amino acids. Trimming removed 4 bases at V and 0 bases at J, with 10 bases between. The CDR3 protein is CASSYLKGSGNTIYF. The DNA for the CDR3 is TGTGCCAGCAGTTATCTAAAGGGCTCTGGAAACACCATATATTTT.

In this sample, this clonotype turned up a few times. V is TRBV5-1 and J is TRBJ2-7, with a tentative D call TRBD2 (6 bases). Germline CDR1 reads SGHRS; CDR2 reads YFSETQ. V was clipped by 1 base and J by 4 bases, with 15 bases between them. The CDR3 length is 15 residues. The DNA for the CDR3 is TGCGCCAGCAGCTTGTCTTCGACTAGGGGTTACGAGCAGTACTTC. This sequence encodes CASSLSSTRGYEQYF.

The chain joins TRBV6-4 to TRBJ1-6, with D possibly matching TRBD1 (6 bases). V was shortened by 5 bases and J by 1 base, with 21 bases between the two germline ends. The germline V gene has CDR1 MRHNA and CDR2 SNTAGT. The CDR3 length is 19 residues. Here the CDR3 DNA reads TGTGCCAGCAGTTACCTACCTCCGACAGACAGGTCCTATAATTCACCCCTCCACTTT. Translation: CASSYLPPTDRSYNSPLHF.

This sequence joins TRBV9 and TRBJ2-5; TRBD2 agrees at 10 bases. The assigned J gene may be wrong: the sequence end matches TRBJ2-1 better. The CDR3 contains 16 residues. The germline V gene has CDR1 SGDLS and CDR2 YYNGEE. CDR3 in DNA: TGTGCCAGCAGCGTAGACACTAGCGGGAATGGGAATGAGCAGTTCTTC. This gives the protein CASSVDTSGNGNEQFF.

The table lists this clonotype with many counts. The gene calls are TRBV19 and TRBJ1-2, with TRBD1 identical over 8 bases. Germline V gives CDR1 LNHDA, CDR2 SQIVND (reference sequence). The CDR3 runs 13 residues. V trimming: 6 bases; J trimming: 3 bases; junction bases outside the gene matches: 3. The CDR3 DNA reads TGTGCCAGTAGCCAGACAGGGGACTATGGCTACACCTTC. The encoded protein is CASSQTGDYGYTF.

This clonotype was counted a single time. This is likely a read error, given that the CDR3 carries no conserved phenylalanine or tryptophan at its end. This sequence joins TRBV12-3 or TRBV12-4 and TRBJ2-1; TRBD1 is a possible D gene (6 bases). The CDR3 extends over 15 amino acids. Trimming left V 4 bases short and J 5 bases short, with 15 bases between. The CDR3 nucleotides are TGTGCCAGCAGTTACGGGCAGGGGTCCCACAATGAGCAGTTCCTC. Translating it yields CASSYGQGSHNEQFL.

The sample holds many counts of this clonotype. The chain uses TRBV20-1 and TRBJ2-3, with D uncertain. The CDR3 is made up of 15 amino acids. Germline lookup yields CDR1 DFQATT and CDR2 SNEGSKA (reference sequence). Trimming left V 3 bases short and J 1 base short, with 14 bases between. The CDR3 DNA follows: TGCAGTGCTAGGCGGCCGACCCCCCGCACAGATACGCAGTATTTT. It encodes CSARRPTPRTDTQYF.

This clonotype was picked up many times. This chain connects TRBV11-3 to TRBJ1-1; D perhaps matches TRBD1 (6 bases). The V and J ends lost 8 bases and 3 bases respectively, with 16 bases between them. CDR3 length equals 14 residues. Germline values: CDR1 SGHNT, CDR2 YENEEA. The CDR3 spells CASGGPAGDTEAFF. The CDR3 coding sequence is TGTGCCAGCGGGGGCCCAGCCGGGGACACTGAAGCTTTCTTT.

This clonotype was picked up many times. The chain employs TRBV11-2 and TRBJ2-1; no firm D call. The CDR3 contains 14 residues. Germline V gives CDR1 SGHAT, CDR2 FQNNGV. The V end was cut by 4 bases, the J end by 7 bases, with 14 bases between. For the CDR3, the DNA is TGTGCCAGCAGCTCGATGGGTCTAAAAAATGAGCAGTTCTTC. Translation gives CASSSMGLKNEQFF.

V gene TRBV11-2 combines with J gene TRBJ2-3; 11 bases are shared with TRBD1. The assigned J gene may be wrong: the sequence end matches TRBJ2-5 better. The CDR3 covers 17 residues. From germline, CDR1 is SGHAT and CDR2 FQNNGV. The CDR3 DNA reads TGTGCCAGCAGCTTAGGATGGGGACAGGGGGTCCGGGAGACCCAGTACTTC. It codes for CASSLGWGQGVRETQYF.

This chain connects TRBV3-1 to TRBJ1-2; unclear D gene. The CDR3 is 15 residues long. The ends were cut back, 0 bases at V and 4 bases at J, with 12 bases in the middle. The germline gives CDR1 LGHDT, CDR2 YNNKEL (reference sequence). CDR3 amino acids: CASSQDWTDIYGYTF. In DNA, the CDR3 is TGTGCCAGCAGCCAAGACTGGACGGATATCTATGGCTACACCTTC.

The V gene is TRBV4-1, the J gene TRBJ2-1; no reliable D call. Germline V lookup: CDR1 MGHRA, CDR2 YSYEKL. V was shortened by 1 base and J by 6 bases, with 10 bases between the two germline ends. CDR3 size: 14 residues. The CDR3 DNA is TGCGCCAGCAGCCAAGCCCCTGAGACCAATGAGCAGTTCTTC. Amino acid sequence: CASSQAPETNEQFF.

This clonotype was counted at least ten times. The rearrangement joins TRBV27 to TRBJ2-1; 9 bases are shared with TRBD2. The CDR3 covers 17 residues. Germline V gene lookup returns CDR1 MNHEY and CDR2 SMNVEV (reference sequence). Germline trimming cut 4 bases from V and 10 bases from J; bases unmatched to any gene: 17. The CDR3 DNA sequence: TGTGCCAGCAGTTCTGACCCCTCGGTAGCGGGAGTGGACGAGCAGTTCTTC. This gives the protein CASSSDPSVAGVDEQFF.

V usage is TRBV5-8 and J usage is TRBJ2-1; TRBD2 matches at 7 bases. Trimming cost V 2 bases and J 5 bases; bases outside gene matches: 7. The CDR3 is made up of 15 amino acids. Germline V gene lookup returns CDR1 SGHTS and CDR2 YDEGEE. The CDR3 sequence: CASSFFREADNEQFF. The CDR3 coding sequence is TGTGCCAGCAGCTTCTTTCGGGAGGCGGACAATGAGCAGTTCTTC.

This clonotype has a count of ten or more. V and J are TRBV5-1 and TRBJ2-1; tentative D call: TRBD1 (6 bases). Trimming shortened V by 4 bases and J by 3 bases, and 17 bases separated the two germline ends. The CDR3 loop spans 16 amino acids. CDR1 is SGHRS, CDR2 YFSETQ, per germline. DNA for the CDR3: TGCGCCAGCAGCCGTACGCAGGGGTCGTACTACAATGAGCAGTTCTTC. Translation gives CASSRTQGSYYNEQFF. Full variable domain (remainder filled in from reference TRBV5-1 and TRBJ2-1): KAGVTQTPRYLIKTRGQQVTLSCSPISGHRSVSWYQQTPGQGLQFLFEYFSETQRNKGNFPGRFSGRQFSNSRSEMNVSTLELGDSALYLCASSRTQGSYYNEQFFGPGTRLTVL.

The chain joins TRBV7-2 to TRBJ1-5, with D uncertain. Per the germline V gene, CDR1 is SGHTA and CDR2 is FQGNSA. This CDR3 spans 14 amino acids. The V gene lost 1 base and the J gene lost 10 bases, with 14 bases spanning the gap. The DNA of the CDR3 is TGTGCCAGCAGCTTAGGACTACCTTTAAGCCCCCAGCATTTT. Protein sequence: CASSLGLPLSPQHF. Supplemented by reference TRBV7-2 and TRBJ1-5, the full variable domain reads GAGVSQSPSNKVTEKGKDVELRCDPISGHTALYWYRQSLGQGLEFLIYFQGNSAPDKSGLPSDRFSAERTGGSVSTLTIQRTQQEDSAVYLCASSLGLPLSPQHFGDGTRLSIL.